Reported below is one T cell receptor (beta chain). Antigen unknown. Thyroid surgery was preceded by no treatment in any patient. Per the original data handling: In papillary thyroid cancer, a distant-metastasis classifier was built using CDR3 differences across clinicopathological groups. TCRdb re-analyzed the PCR reads using MiXCR. TCRdb's processing, not the study's, gives the V and J calls here. The data contain more than 9,000 clones, 25% to 35% of them seen just once; the ten biggest clones take up over 9.5%. This entry belongs to a study of metastatic and nonmetastatic thyroid tumors. Looking at the study overall: Repertoires of blood and of tissue (tumor or nodule) from malignant and benign thyroid patients were compared.

Points from the study as a whole: Malignant thyroid tumors reportedly exceeded benign nodules significantly in TCR beta diversity, with the difference appearing in blood and tumor.

Germline lookup yields CDR1 SGHRS and CDR2 YFSETQ. Trimming removed 0 bases from V and 0 bases from J, with 10 bases in between. This CDR3 contains 16 residues. The rearrangement links TRBV5-1 to TRBJ1-3; TRBD1 might be the D (5 bases). The sequenced sample consisted of tumor tissue. The TCR was taken from a male donor with papillary thyroid cancer or a benign thyroid nodule (not recorded which). Some clones in this sample may be carry-over from other donors' samples. CDR3 residues: CASSLVGGNSGNTIYF. The CDR3 nucleotides are TGCGCCAGCAGCTTGGTTGGGGGAAACTCTGGAAACACCATATATTTT.